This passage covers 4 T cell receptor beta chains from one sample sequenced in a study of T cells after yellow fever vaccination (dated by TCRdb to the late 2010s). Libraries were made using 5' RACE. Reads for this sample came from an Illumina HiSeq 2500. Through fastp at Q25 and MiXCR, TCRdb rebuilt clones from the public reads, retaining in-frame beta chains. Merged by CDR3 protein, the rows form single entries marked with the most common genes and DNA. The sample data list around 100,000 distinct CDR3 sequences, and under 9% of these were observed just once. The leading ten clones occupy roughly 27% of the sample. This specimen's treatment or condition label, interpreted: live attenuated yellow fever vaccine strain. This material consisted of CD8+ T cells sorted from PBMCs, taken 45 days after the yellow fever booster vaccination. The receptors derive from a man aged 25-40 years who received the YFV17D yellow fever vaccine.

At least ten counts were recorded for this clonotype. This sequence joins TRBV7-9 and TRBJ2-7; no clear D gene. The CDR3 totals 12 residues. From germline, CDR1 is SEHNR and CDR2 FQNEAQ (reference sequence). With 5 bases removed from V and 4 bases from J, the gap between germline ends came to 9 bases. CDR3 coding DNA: TGTGCCAGCAGCCCAGACCGGTACGAGCAGTACTTC. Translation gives CASSPDRYEQYF.

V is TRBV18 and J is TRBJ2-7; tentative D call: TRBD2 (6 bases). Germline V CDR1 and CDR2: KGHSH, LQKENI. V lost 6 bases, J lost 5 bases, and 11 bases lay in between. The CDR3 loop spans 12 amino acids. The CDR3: CASSQRRDEQYF. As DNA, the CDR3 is TGTGCCAGCTCCCAGAGGAGGGACGAGCAGTACTTC.

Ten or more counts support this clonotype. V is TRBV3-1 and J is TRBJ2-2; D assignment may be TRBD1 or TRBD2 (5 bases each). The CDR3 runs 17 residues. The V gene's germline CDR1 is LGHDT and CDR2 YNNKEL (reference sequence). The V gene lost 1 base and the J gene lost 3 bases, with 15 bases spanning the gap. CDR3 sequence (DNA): TGTGCCAGCAGCCAAGCTCCCGGGACGGCGTACACCGGGGAGCTGTTTTTT. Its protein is CASSQAPGTAYTGELFF. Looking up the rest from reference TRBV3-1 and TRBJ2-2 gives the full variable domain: DTAVSQTPKYLVTQMGNDKSIKCEQNLGHDTMYWYKQDSKKFLKIMFSYNNKELIINETVPNRFSPKSPDKAHLNLHINSLELGDSAVYFCASSQAPGTAYTGELFFGEGSRLTVL.

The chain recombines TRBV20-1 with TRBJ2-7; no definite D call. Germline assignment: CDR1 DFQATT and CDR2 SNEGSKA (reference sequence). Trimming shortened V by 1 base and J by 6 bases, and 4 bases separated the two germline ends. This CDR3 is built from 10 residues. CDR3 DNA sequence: TGCAGTGCTAGAGGCCTCGAGCAGTACTTC. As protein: CSARGLEQYF.